The 19 T cell receptor beta chains listed next were all sequenced from one sample in a study of cytomegalovirus exposure and HLA in healthy donors. The study ran its PCR with 60 Vbeta and 13 Jbeta primers. Sequencing used immunoSEQ multiplex PCR; TCRdb keeps in-frame clones, though not all of them. The table includes 150,000 to 170,000 clones, around 70% detected once. The sequencing input was PBMCs. The receptors derive from a man aged 30-40 years in good health and CMV-seronegative.

The chain carries TRBV5-1 and TRBJ2-7, with 12 bases that match TRBD2. The CDR3 contains 14 residues. The trim removed 4 bases at V and 5 bases at J, leaving 4 bases unmatched. CDR1 is SGHRS and CDR2 is YFSETQ in the germline V gene. CDR3 in DNA: TGCGCCAGCAGCCGACTAGCGGGGGACCACGAGCAGTACTTC. Its protein is CASSRLAGDHEQYF.

The chain combines TRBV6-1 with TRBJ2-2; TRBD1 matches at 7 bases. CDR3 length equals 16 residues. V shed 3 bases, J shed 1 base, and the junction held 5 bases outside the gene matches. Germline CDR1 MNHNS, CDR2 SASEGT. The CDR3 spells CASSEVGTVNTGELFF. In DNA, the CDR3 is TGTGCCAGCAGTGAGGTTGGGACAGTGAACACCGGGGAGCTGTTTTTT.

The chain employs TRBV27 and TRBJ2-5, with a weak D call TRBD1 (6 bases). The CDR3 extends over 14 amino acids. V shed 4 bases and J shed 1 base, with 10 bases lying between them. Germline V CDR1 and CDR2: MNHEY, SMNVEV (reference sequence). The CDR3 loop is CASSSRQVQETQYF. The DNA for the CDR3 is TGTGCCAGCAGTTCTCGACAGGTCCAAGAGACCCAGTACTTC.

The rearrangement links TRBV19 to TRBJ1-2; no clear D gene. In germline, CDR1 is LNHDA, CDR2 SQIVND (reference sequence). This CDR3 has 16 residues. V shed 4 bases and J shed 4 bases, with 19 bases lying between them. This CDR3 reads CASSKYAEDTSYGYTF. CDR3 bases: TGTGCCAGTAGTAAGTATGCAGAAGACACGTCCTATGGCTACACCTTC.

V and J are TRBV28 and TRBJ2-5, with TRBD2 as a possible D gene (6 bases). Looked up from germline, CDR1 is MDHEN and CDR2 is SYDVKM. The germline V and J ends were trimmed by 8 bases and 2 bases, with 12 bases remaining between them. This CDR3 region has 13 residues. The CDR3 nucleotides read TGTGCCAGCGCTAGCGCCGAACAAGAGACCCAGTACTTC. Translating it yields CASASAEQETQYF.

This clone was detected once. The CDR3, as DNA: TGCGCCAGCCTCGCGGTGATTCGCACAGATACGCAGTATTTT. As protein: CASLAVIRTDTQYF. This chain connects TRBV10-2 to TRBJ2-3; D ambiguous. Germline V gene lookup returns CDR1 WSHSY and CDR2 SAAADI. The CDR3 loop spans 14 amino acids. Trimming shortened V by 8 bases and J by 1 base, and 13 bases separated the two germline ends.

This chain uses TRBV5-6 with TRBJ2-3, with 7 bases identical to TRBD2. This CDR3 has 15 amino acids. Trimming removed 1 base from V and 1 base from J; junction bases left unmatched: 3. Per the germline V gene, CDR1 is SGHDT and CDR2 is YYEEEE. Written as DNA, the CDR3 is TGTGCCAGCAGCTTGTTCGCGGGGGGCACAGATACGCAGTATTTT. Its protein is CASSLFAGGTDTQYF.

This clone was found once. This chain joins TRBV7-9 and TRBJ1-1, with D possibly TRBD1 on 6 matching bases. Trimming cost V 7 bases and J 7 bases, with 16 bases left between them. Germline V CDR1 and CDR2: SEHNR, FQNEAQ (reference sequence). This CDR3 contains 13 residues. CDR3 in amino acids: CASTVGGTCEAFF. Here the CDR3 DNA reads TGTGCCAGCACCGTCGGGGGGACATGTGAAGCTTTCTTT.

The V call is TRBV7-3, the J call TRBJ2-3; D perhaps matches TRBD2 (7 bases). CDR3 length: 16 amino acids. Trimming cost V 3 bases and J 0 bases, with 13 bases left between them. The germline V gene encodes CDR1 SGHTA and CDR2 FQGTGA. The CDR3 is CASSFWGGASTDTQYF. CDR3 DNA sequence: TGTGCCAGCAGCTTTTGGGGGGGGGCCAGCACAGATACGCAGTATTTT.

This chain joins TRBV6-1 and TRBJ2-1; the match to TRBD1 covers 7 bases. Losses at the gene ends were 5 bases for V and 4 bases for J; bases not matched to a gene: 5. Germline-derived CDR1 and CDR2 are MNHNS and SASEGT. This CDR3 contains 14 residues. CDR3 in DNA: TGTGCCAGCAGTCCCGGGACAGATTACAATGAGCAGTTCTTC. Its translation is CASSPGTDYNEQFF.

The gene calls are TRBV2 and TRBJ1-3; D unclear. Germline V CDR1 and CDR2: SNHLY, FYNNEI. Trimming took off 4 bases at V and 4 bases at J, with 5 bases between the two ends. CDR3 length: 12 amino acids. This CDR3 is CASSVQGNTIYF. For the CDR3, the DNA is TGTGCCAGCAGTGTACAGGGAAACACCATATATTTT.

This clone was recorded only once. The chain is built from TRBV30 and TRBJ1-2; 10 bases are shared with TRBD1. The CDR3 totals 16 residues. CDR1 is GTSNPN, CDR2 SVGIG, per germline (reference sequence). V shed 5 bases and J 2 bases; nucleotides not matched to a gene: 11. CDR3 sequence (DNA): TGTGCCTGGGGCCGGGACAGGGGTAGCCGCAACTATGGCTACACCTTC. It translates to CAWGRDRGSRNYGYTF. The variable domain in full, completed from reference TRBV30 and TRBJ1-2, reads SQTIHQWPATLVQPVGSPLSLECTVEGTSNPNLYWYRQAAGRGLQLLFYSVGIGQISSEVPQNLSASRPQDRQFILSSKKLLLSDSGFYLCAWGRDRGSRNYGYTFGSGTRLTVV.

The V and J genes are TRBV20-1 and TRBJ2-7, with 8 nucleotides matching TRBD1. Germline trimming cut 5 bases from V and 6 bases from J; bases unmatched to any gene: 3. Germline CDR1 reads DFQATT; CDR2 reads SNEGSKA (reference sequence). CDR3 length equals 11 residues. CDR3 DNA sequence: TGCAGTGCTGCAACAGGGGGCGAGCAGTACTTC. It is translated as CSAATGGEQYF.

This clone occurred a few times. The chain couples TRBV5-6 to TRBJ2-3; 14 bases agree with TRBD2. Germline values: CDR1 SGHDT, CDR2 YYEEEE. CDR3 length: 16 residues. V lost 4 bases, J lost 0 bases, and 1 base stayed unmatched. The CDR3 loop is CASSRLAGGSTDTQYF. The DNA for the CDR3 is TGTGCCAGCAGCCGACTAGCGGGGGGGAGCACAGATACGCAGTATTTT.

In this sample, this clone turned up a few times. The V and J genes are TRBV30 and TRBJ1-3; tentative D call: TRBD1 (5 bases). The CDR3 has 14 residues. In germline, CDR1 is GTSNPN, CDR2 SVGIG (reference sequence). V was shortened by 3 bases and J by 3 bases, with 12 bases between the two germline ends. The CDR3 reads CAWSPGLYGNTIYF. DNA of the CDR3: TGTGCCTGGAGCCCAGGGTTATATGGAAACACCATATATTTT.

The genes are TRBV7-2 and TRBJ1-5; TRBD1 aligns across 7 bases. V dropped 5 bases and J dropped 0; count of bases not matched to a gene: 4. Germline V CDR1 and CDR2: SGHTA, FQGNSA. The CDR3 has 15 residues. The CDR3 here is CASSPGQDSNQPQHF. CDR3 nucleotide sequence: TGTGCCAGCAGCCCTGGACAGGATAGCAATCAGCCCCAGCATTTT.

This clone was seen a handful of times. The V gene is TRBV7-6, the J gene TRBJ2-1; TRBD2 aligns across 13 bases. Germline V CDR1 and CDR2: SGHVS, FNYEAQ. Unmatched junction bases numbered 1, after V lost 5 bases and J lost 3 bases. The CDR3 consists of 15 residues. The CDR3 here is CASSTSGGVYNEQFF. The CDR3, as DNA: TGTGCCAGCAGCACTAGCGGGGGGGTCTACAATGAGCAGTTCTTC.

In this sample, this clone turned up a few times. The chain joins TRBV5-1 to TRBJ2-7, with D possibly matching TRBD1 (7 bases). The germline CDR1 and CDR2 sequences are SGHRS and YFSETQ. V was cut by 0 bases and J by 3 bases, with 10 bases left in between. This CDR3 region has 14 residues. The chain's CDR3 is CASSLGRDSYEQYF. CDR3 sequence (DNA): TGCGCCAGCAGCTTGGGGCGGGACAGCTACGAGCAGTACTTC. Looking up the rest from reference TRBV5-1 and TRBJ2-7 gives the full variable domain: KAGVTQTPRYLIKTRGQQVTLSCSPISGHRSVSWYQQTPGQGLQFLFEYFSETQRNKGNFPGRFSGRQFSNSRSEMNVSTLELGDSALYLCASSLGRDSYEQYFGPGTRLTVT.

Points on this clone: Distinct nucleotide sequences in the sample also encode this CDR3. This chain links TRBV4-1 with TRBJ1-4; D is perhaps TRBD1 (6 bases). Germline CDR1 MGHRA, CDR2 YSYEKL. With 0 bases removed from V and 8 bases from J, the gap between germline ends came to 28 bases. The length of the CDR3 is 20 residues. CDR3 protein: CASSQDFRAGEGSRVEKLFF. The CDR3 DNA sequence: TGCGCCAGCAGCCAAGATTTTAGGGCAGGGGAAGGATCGAGGGTGGAAAAACTGTTTTTT.